This T cell receptor beta chain came from a study of blood T cells in healthy people across ages. Study-wide results and limits: Estimates of diversity drawn from one million T cells were considered underestimates.

A note on this clonotype: Its antigen is not identified.

The CDR3 is 17 amino acids. Trimming removed 2 bases from V and 5 bases from J; junction bases left unmatched: 9. Germline V CDR1 and CDR2: SGHTA, FQGNSA. Then a second PCR, running roughly 6 to 12 cycles, was carried out with a sample-barcoded 5' primer and a J-beta primer mix. No fewer than 2.5 million CDR3-containing paired-end reads came from each sample. Using its own MiXCR run on the 5' RACE reads, TCRdb lists one record per CDR3 protein. The table includes 650,000 or so distinct CDR3 sequences, 52% detected once. Donors ranged from roughly 6 to 100 years old and were healthy Caucasians in Russia. The authors isolated at least 6.5 million PBMCs per sample.

The sequencing input was blood. V and J are TRBV7-2 and TRBJ2-5; 12 bases agree with TRBD1. This receptor was obtained from an elderly woman in good health. The CDR3 DNA is TGTGCCAGCAGCTTACGCCCGGGACAGGGGGCCGCGGAGACCCAGTACTTC. This codes for CASSLRPGQGAAETQYF. The complete variable domain, with remaining parts taken from reference TRBV7-2 and TRBJ2-5, reads GAGVSQSPSNKVTEKGKDVELRCDPISGHTALYWYRQSLGQGLEFLIYFQGNSAPDKSGLPSDRFSAERTGGSVSTLTIQRTQQEDSAVYLCASSLRPGQGAAETQYFGPGTRLLVL.